Below, one T cell receptor beta chain is given with its context. What it recognizes is unknown. The CDR3 spans 17 residues. Germline values: CDR1 SGHVS, CDR2 FQNEAQ. The germline V and J ends were trimmed by 0 bases and 3 bases, with 15 bases remaining between them. These data come from a study of T cells in Graves' hyperthyroidism and ophthalmopathy. Authors of the study amplified TCR beta CDR3 regions from RNA transcripts. Using the HTBI primer set, a first-round RT-PCR was run on the TCR CDR3. TCRdb ran MiXCR on the multiplex PCR reads and lists one entry per CDR3 protein. The data show roughly 700,000 distinct CDR3 sequences, over 35% seen once. Graves' hyperthyroidism was deemed stable absent ophthalmopathy progression within 18 months. Uncontrolled infection, other autoimmune disease, pregnancy or lactation led to exclusion. Study-level results: Using 13 V-J features, a model discriminated ophthalmopathy from stable hyperthyroidism.

This clonotype was sampled from a woman aged 40 to 50 with Graves' hyperthyroidism. Sequencing was done on a sample of blood. The gene calls are TRBV7-8 and TRBJ1-5; no reliable D call. Here the CDR3 reads CASSLAREGATNQPQHF. The CDR3 bases are TGTGCCAGCAGCTTAGCGCGGGAGGGAGCGACCAATCAGCCCCAGCATTTT.